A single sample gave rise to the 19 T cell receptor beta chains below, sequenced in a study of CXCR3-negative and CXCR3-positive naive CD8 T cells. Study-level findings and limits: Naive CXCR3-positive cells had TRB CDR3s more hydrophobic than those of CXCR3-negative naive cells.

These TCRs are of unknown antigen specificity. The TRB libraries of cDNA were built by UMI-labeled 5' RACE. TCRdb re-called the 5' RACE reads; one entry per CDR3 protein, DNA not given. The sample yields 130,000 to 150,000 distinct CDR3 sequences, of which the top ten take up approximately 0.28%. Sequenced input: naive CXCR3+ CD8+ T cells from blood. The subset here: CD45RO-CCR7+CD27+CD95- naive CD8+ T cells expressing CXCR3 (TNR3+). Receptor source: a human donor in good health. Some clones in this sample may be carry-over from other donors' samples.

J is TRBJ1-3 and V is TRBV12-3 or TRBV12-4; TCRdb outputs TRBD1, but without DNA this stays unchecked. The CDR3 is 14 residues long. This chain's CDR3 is CASRTGTSGNTIYF.

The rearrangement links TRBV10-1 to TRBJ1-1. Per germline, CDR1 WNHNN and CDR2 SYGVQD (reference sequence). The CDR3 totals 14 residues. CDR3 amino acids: CASSEGGMNTEAFF.

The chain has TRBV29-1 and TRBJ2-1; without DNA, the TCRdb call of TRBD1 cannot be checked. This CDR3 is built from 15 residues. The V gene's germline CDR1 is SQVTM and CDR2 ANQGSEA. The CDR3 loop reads CSVGGQGQGYNEQFF.

The CDR3 sequence: CASSIPRGGHLETQYF. This sequence joins TRBV28 and TRBJ2-5; TCRdb's D gene call, TRBD2, goes unchecked for lack of DNA. CDR1 and CDR2 from the germline V gene are MDHEN and SYDVKM. The CDR3 has 16 residues. The full variable domain, completed using reference TRBV28 and TRBJ2-5, is DVKVTQSSRYLVKRTGEKVFLECVQDMDHENMFWYRQDPGLGLRLIYFSYDVKMKEKGDIPEGYSVSREKKERFSLILESASTNQTSMYLCASSIPRGGHLETQYFGPGTRLLVL.

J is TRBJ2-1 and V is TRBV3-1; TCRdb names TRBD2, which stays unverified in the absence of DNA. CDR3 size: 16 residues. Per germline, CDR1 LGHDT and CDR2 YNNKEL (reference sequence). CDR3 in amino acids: CASSQDMGGPHNEQFF.

The CDR3 loop reads CASSFLAGGVNEQFF. The V gene is TRBV7-6, the J gene TRBJ2-1; TCRdb proposes TRBD2, but this gene call is untestable without DNA. Per the germline V gene, CDR1 is SGHVS and CDR2 is FNYEAQ. The CDR3 totals 15 residues.

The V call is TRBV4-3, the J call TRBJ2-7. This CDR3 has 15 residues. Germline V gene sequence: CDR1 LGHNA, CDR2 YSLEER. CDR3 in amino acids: CASSRETGNSYEQYF.

The CDR3 spells CASSFASGGSGEQYF. V usage is TRBV27 and J usage is TRBJ2-7; TCRdb designates TRBD2, a call that cannot be tested without DNA. This CDR3 is 15 amino acids long. Germline loops: CDR1 MNHEY, CDR2 SMNVEV (reference sequence).

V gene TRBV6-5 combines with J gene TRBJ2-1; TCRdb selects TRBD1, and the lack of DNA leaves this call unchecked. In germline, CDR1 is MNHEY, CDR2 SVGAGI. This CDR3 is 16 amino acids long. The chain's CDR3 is CASSSQGDRRYNEQFF.

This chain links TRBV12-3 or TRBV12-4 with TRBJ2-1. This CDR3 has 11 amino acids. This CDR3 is CASSFMAEQDF.

CDR3 residues: CSALPPSSYEQYF. This chain uses TRBV29-1 with TRBJ2-7; TCRdb gives TRBD2 as the D gene, but with no DNA this cannot be confirmed. CDR1 is SQVTM and CDR2 is ANQGSEA in the germline V gene. This CDR3 has 13 residues.

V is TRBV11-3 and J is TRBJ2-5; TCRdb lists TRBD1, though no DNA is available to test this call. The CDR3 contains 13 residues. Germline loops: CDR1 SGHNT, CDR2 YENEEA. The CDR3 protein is CASSHPPSETQYF.

The CDR3 protein is CASSTGRAYEQYF. The chain is built from TRBV28 and TRBJ2-7. CDR3 length: 13 amino acids. Germline-derived CDR1 and CDR2 are MDHEN and SYDVKM.

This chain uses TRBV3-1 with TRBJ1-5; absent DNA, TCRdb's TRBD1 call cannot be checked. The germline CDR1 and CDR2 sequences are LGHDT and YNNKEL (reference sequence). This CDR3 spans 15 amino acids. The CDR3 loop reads CASSQDWGESQPQHF.

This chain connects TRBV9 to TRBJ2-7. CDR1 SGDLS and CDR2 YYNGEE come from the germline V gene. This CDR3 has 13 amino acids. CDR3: CASSVGGIYEQYF.

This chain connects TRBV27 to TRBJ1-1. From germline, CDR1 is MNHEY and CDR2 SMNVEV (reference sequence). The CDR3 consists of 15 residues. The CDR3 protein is CASRNNREGNTEAFF.

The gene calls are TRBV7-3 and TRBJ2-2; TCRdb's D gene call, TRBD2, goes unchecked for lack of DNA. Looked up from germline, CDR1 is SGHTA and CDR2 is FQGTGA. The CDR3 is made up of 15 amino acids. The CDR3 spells CASSPSPGGNGELFF.

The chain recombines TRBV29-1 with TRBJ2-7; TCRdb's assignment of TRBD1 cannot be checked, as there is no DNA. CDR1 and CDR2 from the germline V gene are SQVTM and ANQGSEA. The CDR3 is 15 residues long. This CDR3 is CSVEDTQGQYYEQYF.

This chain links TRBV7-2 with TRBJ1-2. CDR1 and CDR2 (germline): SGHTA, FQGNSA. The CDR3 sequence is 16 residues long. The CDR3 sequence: CASSLVLGSTPYGYTF. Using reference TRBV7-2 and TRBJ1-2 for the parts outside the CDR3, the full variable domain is GAGVSQSPSNKVTEKGKDVELRCDPISGHTALYWYRQSLGQGLEFLIYFQGNSAPDKSGLPSDRFSAERTGGSVSTLTIQRTQQEDSAVYLCASSLVLGSTPYGYTFGSGTRLTVV.